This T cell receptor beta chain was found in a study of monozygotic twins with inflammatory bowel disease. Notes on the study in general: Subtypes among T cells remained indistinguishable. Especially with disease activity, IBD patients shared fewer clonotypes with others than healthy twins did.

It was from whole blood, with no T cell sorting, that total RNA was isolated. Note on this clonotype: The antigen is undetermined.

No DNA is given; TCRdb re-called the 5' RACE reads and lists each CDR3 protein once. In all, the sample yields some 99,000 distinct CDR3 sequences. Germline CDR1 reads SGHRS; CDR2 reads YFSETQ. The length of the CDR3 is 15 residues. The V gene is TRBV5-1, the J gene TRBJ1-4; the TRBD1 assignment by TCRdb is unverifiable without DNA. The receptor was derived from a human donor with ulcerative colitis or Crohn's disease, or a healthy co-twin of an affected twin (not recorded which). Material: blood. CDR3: CASSLGQGAHEKLFF.